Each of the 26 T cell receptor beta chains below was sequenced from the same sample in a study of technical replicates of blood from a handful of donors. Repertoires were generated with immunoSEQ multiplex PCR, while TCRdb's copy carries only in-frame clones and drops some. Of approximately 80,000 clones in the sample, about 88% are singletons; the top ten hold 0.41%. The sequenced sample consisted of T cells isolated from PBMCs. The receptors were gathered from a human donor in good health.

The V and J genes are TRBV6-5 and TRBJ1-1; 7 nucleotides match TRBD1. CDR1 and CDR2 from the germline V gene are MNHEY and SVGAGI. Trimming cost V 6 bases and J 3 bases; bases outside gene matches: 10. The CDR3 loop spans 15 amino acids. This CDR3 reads CASRIHRGSDTEAFF. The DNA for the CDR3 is TGTGCCAGCAGGATACACAGGGGTTCGGACACTGAAGCTTTCTTT.

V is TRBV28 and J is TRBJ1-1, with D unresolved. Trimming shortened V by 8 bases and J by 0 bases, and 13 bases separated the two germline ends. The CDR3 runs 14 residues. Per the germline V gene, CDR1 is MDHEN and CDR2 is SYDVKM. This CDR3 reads CASLSAAMNTEAFF. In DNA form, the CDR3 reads TGTGCCAGCCTCTCGGCGGCCATGAACACTGAAGCTTTCTTT. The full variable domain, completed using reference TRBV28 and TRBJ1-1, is DVKVTQSSRYLVKRTGEKVFLECVQDMDHENMFWYRQDPGLGLRLIYFSYDVKMKEKGDIPEGYSVSREKKERFSLILESASTNQTSMYLCASLSAAMNTEAFFGQGTRLTVV.

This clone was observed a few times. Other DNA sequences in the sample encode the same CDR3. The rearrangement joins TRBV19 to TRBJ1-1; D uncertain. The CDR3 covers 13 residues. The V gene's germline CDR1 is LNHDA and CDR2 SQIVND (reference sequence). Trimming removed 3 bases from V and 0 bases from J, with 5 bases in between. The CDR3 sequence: CASSITVNTEAFF. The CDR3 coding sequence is TGTGCCAGTAGTATCACGGTGAACACTGAAGCTTTCTTT. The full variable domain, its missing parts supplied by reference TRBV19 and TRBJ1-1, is DGGITQSPKYLFRKEGQNVTLSCEQNLNHDAMYWYRQDPGQGLRLIYYSQIVNDFQKGDIAEGYSVSREKKESFPLTVTSAQKNPTAFYLCASSITVNTEAFFGQGTRLTVV.

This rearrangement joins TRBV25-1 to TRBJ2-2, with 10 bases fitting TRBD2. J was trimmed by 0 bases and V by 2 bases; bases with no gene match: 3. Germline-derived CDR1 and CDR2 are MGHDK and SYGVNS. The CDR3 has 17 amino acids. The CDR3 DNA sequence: TGTGCCAGCAGTGAACATACTAGCGGGACGAACACCGGGGAGCTGTTTTTT. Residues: CASSEHTSGTNTGELFF.

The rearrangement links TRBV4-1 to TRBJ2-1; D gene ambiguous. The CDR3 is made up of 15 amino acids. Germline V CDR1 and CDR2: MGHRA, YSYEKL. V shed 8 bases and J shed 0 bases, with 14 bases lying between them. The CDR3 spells CASSPRVTSYNEQFF. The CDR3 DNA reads TGCGCCAGCTCCCCTCGGGTAACCTCCTACAATGAGCAGTTCTTC.

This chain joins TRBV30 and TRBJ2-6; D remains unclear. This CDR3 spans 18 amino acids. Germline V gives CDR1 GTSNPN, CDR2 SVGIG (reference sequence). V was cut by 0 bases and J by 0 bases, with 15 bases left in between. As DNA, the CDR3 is TGTGCCTGGAGTGTACCCCAAAAGTTTAGCTCTGGGGCCAACGTCCTGACTTTC. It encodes CAWSVPQKFSSGANVLTF. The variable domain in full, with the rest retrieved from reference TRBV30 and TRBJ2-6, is SQTIHQWPATLVQPVGSPLSLECTVEGTSNPNLYWYRQAAGRGLQLLFYSVGIGQISSEVPQNLSASRPQDRQFILSSKKLLLSDSGFYLCAWSVPQKFSSGANVLTFGAGSRLTVL.

CDR3 DNA: TGTGCCAGCACCGGAGGTACTCAAGGCTACGAGCAGTACTTC. Amino acids: CASTGGTQGYEQYF. This chain joins TRBV7-8 and TRBJ2-7, with D possibly being TRBD2 (5 bases). The length of the CDR3 is 14 residues. The germline V and J ends were trimmed by 7 bases and 3 bases, with 16 bases remaining between them. Germline CDR1 is SGHVS and CDR2 is FQNEAQ. The complete variable domain, with remaining parts taken from reference TRBV7-8 and TRBJ2-7, reads GAGVSQSPRYKVAKRGQDVALRCDPISGHVSLFWYQQALGQGPEFLTYFQNEAQLDKSGLPSDRFFAERPEGSVSTLKIQRTQQEDSAVYLCASTGGTQGYEQYFGPGTRLTVT.

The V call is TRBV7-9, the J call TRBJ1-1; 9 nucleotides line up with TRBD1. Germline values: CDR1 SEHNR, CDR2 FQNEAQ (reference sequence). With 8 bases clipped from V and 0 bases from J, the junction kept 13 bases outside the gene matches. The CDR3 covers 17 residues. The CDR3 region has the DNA TGTGCCAGCGGCCGCGTAGGGGGACAGGGTATGAACACTGAAGCTTTCTTT. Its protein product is CASGRVGGQGMNTEAFF.

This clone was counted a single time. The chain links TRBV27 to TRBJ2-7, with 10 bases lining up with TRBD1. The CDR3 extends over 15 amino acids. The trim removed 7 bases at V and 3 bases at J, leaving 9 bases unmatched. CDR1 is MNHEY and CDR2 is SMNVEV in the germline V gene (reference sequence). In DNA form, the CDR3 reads TGTGCCAGCATCCCTGGACAGGGGGATAGCTACGAGCAGTACTTC. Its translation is CASIPGQGDSYEQYF.

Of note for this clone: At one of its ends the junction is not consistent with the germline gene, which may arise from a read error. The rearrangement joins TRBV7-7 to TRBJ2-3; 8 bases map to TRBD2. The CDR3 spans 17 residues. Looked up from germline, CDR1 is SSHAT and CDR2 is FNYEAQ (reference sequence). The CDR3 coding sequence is TGTGCTAGCAGCTTAAGCGGGAGTCAACATAGCACAGATACGCAGTATTTT. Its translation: CASSLSGSQHSTDTQYF.

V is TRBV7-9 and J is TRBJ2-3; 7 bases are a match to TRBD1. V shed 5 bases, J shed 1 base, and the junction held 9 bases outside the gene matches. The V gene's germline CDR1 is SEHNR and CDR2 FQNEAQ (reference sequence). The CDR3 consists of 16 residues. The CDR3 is CASSGAVGGGTDTQYF. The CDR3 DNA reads TGTGCCAGCAGCGGGGCAGTAGGGGGCGGCACAGATACGCAGTATTTT.

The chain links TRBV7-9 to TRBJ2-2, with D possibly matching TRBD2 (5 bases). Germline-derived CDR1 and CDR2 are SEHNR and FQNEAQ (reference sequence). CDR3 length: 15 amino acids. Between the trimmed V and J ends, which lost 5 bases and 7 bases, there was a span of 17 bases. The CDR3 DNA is TGTGCCAGCAGCCGTCCTCGGGGTCTAGTCGGGGAGCTGTTTTTT. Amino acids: CASSRPRGLVGELFF.

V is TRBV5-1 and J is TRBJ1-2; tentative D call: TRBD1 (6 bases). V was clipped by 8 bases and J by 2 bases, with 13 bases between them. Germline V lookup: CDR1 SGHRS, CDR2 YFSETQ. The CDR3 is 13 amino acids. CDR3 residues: CASTGTTNYGYTF. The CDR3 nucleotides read TGCGCCAGTACAGGGACGACAAACTATGGCTACACCTTC.

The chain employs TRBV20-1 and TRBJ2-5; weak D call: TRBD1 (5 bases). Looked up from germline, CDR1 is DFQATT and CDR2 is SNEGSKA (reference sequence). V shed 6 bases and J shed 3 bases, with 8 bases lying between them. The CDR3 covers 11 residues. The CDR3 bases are TGCAGTGCCAGACAGAAAGAGACCCAGTACTTC. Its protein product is CSARQKETQYF.

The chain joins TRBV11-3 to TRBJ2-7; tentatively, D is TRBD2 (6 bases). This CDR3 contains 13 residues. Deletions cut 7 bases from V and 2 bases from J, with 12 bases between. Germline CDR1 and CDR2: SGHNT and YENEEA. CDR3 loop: CASMGGTAYEQYF. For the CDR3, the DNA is TGTGCCAGCATGGGGGGTACCGCCTACGAGCAGTACTTC.

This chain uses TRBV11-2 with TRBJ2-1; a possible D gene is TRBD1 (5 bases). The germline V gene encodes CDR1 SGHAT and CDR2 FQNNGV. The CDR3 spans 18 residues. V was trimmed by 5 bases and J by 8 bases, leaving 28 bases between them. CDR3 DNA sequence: TGTGCCAGCAGCACCCGACCGGGCCGGATTCCTCAGGGCCATGAGCAGTTCTTC. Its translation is CASSTRPGRIPQGHEQFF.

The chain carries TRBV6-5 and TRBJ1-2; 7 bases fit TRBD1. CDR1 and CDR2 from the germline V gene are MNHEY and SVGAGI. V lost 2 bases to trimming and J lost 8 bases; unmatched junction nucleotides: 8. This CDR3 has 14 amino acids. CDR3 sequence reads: CASSYQYTGEGYTF. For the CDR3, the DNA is TGTGCCAGCAGTTACCAATACACAGGGGAAGGCTACACCTTC.

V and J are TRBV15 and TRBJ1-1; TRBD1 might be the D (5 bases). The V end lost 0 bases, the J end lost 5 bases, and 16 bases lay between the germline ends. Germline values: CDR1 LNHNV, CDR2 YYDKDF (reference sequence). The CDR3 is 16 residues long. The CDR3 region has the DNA TGTGCCACCAGCAGAGATTATGGCGACCCAGGGACTGAAGCTTTCTTT. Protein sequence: CATSRDYGDPGTEAFF. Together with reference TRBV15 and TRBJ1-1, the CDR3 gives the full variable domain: DAMVIQNPRYQVTQFGKPVTLSCSQTLNHNVMYWYQQKSSQAPKLLFHYYDKDFNNEADTPDNFQSRRPNTSFCFLDIRSPGLGDTAMYLCATSRDYGDPGTEAFFGQGTRLTVV.

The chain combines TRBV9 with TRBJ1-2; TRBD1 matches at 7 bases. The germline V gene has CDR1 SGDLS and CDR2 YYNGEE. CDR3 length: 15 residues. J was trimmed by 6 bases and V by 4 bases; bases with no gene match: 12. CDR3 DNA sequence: TGTGCCAGCAGCCCGAGAGACAGGGATTCGAATGGCTACACCTTC. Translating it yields CASSPRDRDSNGYTF.

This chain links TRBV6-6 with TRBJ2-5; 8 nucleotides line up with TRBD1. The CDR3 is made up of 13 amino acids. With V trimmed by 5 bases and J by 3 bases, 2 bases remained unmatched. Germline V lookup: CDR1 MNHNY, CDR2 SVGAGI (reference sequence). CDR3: CASSGTGEETQYF. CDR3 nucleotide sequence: TGTGCCAGCAGTGGGACAGGCGAAGAGACCCAGTACTTC.

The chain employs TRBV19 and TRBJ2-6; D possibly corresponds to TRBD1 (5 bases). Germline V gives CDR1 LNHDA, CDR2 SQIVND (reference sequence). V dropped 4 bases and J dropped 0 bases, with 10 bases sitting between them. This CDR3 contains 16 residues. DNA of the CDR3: TGTGCCAGTAGTACCTCTACAGGCTCTGGGGCCAACGTCCTGACTTTC. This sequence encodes CASSTSTGSGANVLTF.

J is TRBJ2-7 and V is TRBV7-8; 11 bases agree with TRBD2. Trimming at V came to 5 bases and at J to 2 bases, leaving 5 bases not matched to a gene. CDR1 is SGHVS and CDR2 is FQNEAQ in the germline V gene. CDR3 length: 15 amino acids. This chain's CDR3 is CASSVGLAVTYEQYF. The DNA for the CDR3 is TGTGCCAGCAGCGTGGGACTAGCGGTGACCTACGAGCAGTACTTC.

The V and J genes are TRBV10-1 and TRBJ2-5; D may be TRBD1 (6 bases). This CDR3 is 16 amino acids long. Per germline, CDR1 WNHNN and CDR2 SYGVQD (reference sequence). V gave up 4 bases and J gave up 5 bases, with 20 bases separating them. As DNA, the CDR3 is TGCGCCAGCAGTGTCGTTAATATGGGGGCACGGGAGACCCAGTACTTC. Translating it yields CASSVVNMGARETQYF.

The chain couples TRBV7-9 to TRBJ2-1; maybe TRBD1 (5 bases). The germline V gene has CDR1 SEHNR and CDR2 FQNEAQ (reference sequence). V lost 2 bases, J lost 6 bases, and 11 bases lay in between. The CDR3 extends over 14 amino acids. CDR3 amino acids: CASSLNQGSNEQFF. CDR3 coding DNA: TGTGCCAGCAGCTTAAACCAGGGCAGCAATGAGCAGTTCTTC.

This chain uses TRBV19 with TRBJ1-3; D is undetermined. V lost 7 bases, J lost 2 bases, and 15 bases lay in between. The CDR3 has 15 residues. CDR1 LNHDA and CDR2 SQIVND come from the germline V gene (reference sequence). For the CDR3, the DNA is TGTGCCAGTACCCTGGGGAGGGCTACTGGAAACACCATATATTTT. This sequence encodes CASTLGRATGNTIYF.

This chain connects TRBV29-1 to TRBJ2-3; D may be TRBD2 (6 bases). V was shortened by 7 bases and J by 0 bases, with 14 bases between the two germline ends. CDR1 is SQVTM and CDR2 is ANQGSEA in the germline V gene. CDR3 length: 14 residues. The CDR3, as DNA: TGCAGCGCGCTTAGCGGACCTAGCACAGATACGCAGTATTTT. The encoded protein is CSALSGPSTDTQYF.